This note documents a single TCR beta chain sequence. Its antigen is not identified. These data originate in a study of yellow fever vaccine responses in identical twins. Study results and limitations: Reportedly, the T cell response mounted by twins to vaccine seemed partly convergent, partly personalized.

TCRdb reanalysed the RT-PCR reads using MiXCR and keeps one entry per CDR3 protein. The sample includes around 7,200 distinct CDR3 sequences, 86% of them seen just once. V lost 6 bases and J lost 3, with 10 bases in between. CDR3 length: 12 residues. The germline gives CDR1 SGHRS, CDR2 YFSETQ. This specimen was T cells from blood (PBMCs), unsorted or a sorted subset (not recorded which), taken before or after yellow fever vaccination (not recorded which). The receptor's source is a woman between 18 and 29 years old who received the yellow fever vaccine. The chain uses TRBV5-1 and TRBJ2-7; D remains ambiguous. The CDR3 region is CASTSPGYEQYF. Written as DNA, the CDR3 is TGCGCCAGCACTTCCCCGGGCTACGAGCAGTACTTC.